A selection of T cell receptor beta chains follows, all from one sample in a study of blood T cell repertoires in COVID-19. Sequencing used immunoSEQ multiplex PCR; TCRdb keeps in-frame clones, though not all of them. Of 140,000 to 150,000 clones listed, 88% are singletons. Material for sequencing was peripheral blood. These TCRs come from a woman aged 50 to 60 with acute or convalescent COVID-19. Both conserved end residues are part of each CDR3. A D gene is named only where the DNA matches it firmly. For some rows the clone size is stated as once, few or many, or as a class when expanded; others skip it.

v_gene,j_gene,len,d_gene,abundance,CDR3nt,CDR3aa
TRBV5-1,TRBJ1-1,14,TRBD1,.,TGCGCCAGCAGCTTGGTACAGGGGGCCTCTGAAGCTTTCTTT,CASSLVQGASEAFF
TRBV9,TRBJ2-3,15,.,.,TGTGCCAGCAGCGTAGGATCGAGGCTGGGAGATACGCAGTATTTT,CASSVGSRLGDTQYF
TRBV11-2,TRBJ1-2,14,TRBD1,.,TGTGCCAGCAGCCCCGGGACAGGCATGGGAGGCTACACCTTC,CASSPGTGMGGYTF
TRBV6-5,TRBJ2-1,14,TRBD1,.,TGTGCCAGCAGGATAACGGGACAGAACAATGAGCAGTTCTTC,CASRITGQNNEQFF
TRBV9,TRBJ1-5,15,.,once,TGTGCCAGCAGCGTAGAAGGCCGGCGGGGCCAGCCCCAGCATTTT,CASSVEGRRGQPQHF
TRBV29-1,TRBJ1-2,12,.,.,TGCAGCGTTCTTGAAGGGGGATTCGGCTACACCTTC,CSVLEGGFGYTF
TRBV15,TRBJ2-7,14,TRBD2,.,TGTGCCACCAGCAGTCCTAGCGGGGCTTTTGAGCAGTACTTC,CATSSPSGAFEQYF
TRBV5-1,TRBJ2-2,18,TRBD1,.,TGCGCCAGCAGCCGGGACAGGGCGCGAGATTCGAACACCGGGGAGCTGTTTTTT,CASSRDRARDSNTGELFF
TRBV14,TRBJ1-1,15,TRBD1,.,TGTGCCAGCAGCCAAGGGCCTAGGACAGGCTTTGAAGCTTTCTTT,CASSQGPRTGFEAFF
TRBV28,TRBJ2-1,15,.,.,TGTGCCAGCAGACCCCCGGGGGGCACCTACAATGAGCAGTTCTTC,CASRPPGGTYNEQFF
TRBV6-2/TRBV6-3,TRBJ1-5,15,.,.,TGTGCCAGCAGTTACGGTGGGGGCCCCGATCAGCCCCAGCATTTT,CASSYGGGPDQPQHF
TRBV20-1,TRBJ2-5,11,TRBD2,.,TGCAGTGCTAGTCTGGGGGACTACCCGTACTTC,CSASLGDYPYF
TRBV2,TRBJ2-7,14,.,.,TGTGCCAGCAGTGGTAGGGGACAACCATACGAGCAGTACTTC,CASSGRGQPYEQYF
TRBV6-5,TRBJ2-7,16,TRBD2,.,TGTGCCAGCAGTTACTCGATATCTAGCGGGAGTATCGAGCAGTACTTC,CASSYSISSGSIEQYF
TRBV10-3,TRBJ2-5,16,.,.,TGTGCCATCAGTGAGCCGTCGGGTCGGGGTCGAGAGACCCAGTACTTC,CAISEPSGRGRETQYF
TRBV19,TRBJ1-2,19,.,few,TGTGCCAGTAGTACCTCCGATATGGGGGGGGCCCAAGGAGAATATGGCTACACCTTC,CASSTSDMGGAQGEYGYTF
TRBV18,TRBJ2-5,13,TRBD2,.,TGTGCCAGCTCACTGGCTAGCGGAGAGACCCAGTACTTC,CASSLASGETQYF
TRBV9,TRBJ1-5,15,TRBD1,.,TGTGCCAGCAGCCCCGGACAGGGAAGCAATCAGCCCCAGCATTTT,CASSPGQGSNQPQHF
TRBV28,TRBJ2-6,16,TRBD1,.,TGTGCCAGCAGTCCCCCGGGACAGGGAATGGGTACCGTCCTGACTTTC,CASSPPGQGMGTVLTF
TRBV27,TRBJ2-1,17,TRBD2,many,TGTGCCAGCAGTTTAAGGCTAGCGGGAGGGGCCGTCCGTGAGCAGTTCTTC,CASSLRLAGGAVREQFF
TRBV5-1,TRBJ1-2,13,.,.,TGCGCCAGCAGCTTGGGAGCTAACTATGGCTACACCTTC,CASSLGANYGYTF
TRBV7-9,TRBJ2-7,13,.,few,TGTGCCAGCAGCTTAGGTTTAGCGATCGAGCAGTACTTC,CASSLGLAIEQYF
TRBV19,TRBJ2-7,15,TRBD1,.,TGTGCCAGTAGTCCCCGGGACAGCCGTTCCTACGAGCAGTACTTC,CASSPRDSRSYEQYF
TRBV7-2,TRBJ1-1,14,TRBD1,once,TGTGCCAGCAGCGCCGGGACAGTGAACACTGAAGCTTTCTTT,CASSAGTVNTEAFF
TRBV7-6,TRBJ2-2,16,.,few,TGTGCCAGCAGCTTAGCCCGACACGCGAACACCGGGGAGCTGTTTTTT,CASSLARHANTGELFF
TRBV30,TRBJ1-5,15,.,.,TGTGCCTGGAGTGTACTTCTGGGCGGGAATCAGCCCCAGCATTTT,CAWSVLLGGNQPQHF
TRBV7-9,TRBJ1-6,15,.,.,TGTGCCAGCAGCTGGGAGGGGGTGCCCAATTCACCCCTCCACTTT,CASSWEGVPNSPLHF
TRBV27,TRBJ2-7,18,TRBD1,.,TGTGCCAGCACTACCCGGGGTACGCCCGGGACAGGGTACTACGAGCAGTACTTC,CASTTRGTPGTGYYEQYF
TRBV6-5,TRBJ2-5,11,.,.,TGTGCCAGCAGAGGAGAAGGGACCCAGTACTTC,CASRGEGTQYF
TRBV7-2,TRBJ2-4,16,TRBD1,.,TGTGCCAGCAGCTTAGACCGGACAGGGGGCTCGGACATTCAGTACTTC,CASSLDRTGGSDIQYF
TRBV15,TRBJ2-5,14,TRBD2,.,TGTGCCACCAGCTGGCGGGGGGGCCCTGAGACCCAGTACTTC,CATSWRGGPETQYF
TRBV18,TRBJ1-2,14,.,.,TGTGCCAGCTCACCGAGGACAGACCACGATGGCTACACCTTC,CASSPRTDHDGYTF
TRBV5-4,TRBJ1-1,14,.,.,TGTGCCAGCAGCCCCGGCGGGATACGAACTGAAGCTTTCTTT,CASSPGGIRTEAFF
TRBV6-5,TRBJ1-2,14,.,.,TGTGCCAGCCGAACCGCTGGGGGCAACTATGGCTACACCTTC,CASRTAGGNYGYTF
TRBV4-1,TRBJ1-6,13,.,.,TGCGCCAGCAGCCAAGATCTGAATTCACCCCTCCACTTT,CASSQDLNSPLHF
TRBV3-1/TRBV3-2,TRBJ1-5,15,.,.,TGTGCCAGCAGCAGGACGCCAGGGGTGGGTCAGCCCCAGCATTTT,CASSRTPGVGQPQHF
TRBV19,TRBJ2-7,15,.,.,TGTGCCAGTAGTATCCAGGACTCCCCCTCCTACGAGCAGTACTTC,CASSIQDSPSYEQYF
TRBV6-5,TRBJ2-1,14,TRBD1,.,TGTGCCAGCAGCTTCGGGACAGGGGTCTATGAGCAGTTCTTC,CASSFGTGVYEQFF
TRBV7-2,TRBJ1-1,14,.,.,TGTGCCAGCACTCCGAGCGCGAAGGACACTGAAGCTTTCTTT,CASTPSAKDTEAFF
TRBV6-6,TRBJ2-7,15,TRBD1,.,TGTGCCAGCAGTTCCGAAGAGAGGGGGCCTTACGAGCAGTACTTC,CASSSEERGPYEQYF